One sample yielded the 21 T cell receptor beta chains listed below, sequenced in a study of T cells in Graves' hyperthyroidism and ophthalmopathy. Amplification yielded TCR beta CDR3 regions, with RNA transcripts as the source. The HTBI primer set was used in a first-round RT-PCR of the TCR CDR3. TCRdb reanalysed the multiplex PCR reads using MiXCR and keeps one entry per CDR3 protein. The table shows about 480,000 distinct CDR3 sequences, with approximately 15% occurring only once. The sample taken for sequencing was blood. These receptors originate from a woman between 18 and 29 years old with Graves' hyperthyroidism.

This clonotype has at least ten counts. This chain connects TRBV18 to TRBJ2-1; D possibly corresponds to TRBD2 (7 bases). V gave up 3 bases and J gave up 6 bases, with 21 bases separating them. The germline gives CDR1 KGHSH, CDR2 LQKENI. The CDR3 has 17 residues. CDR3 in DNA: TGTGCCAGCTCACCCCCCCAGGGGAGCGGGAAAGCCAATGAGCAGTTCTTC. Translating gives CASSPPQGSGKANEQFF.

The CDR3: CSARNGAGESVYEQYF. The CDR3, as DNA: TGCAGTGCTAGAAACGGGGCAGGGGAATCGGTCTACGAGCAGTACTTC. The chain uses TRBV20-1 and TRBJ2-7; D might be TRBD1 (6 bases). Per germline, CDR1 DFQATT and CDR2 SNEGSKA (reference sequence). This CDR3 region has 16 residues. Trimming cost V 2 bases and J 3 bases, with 20 bases left between them.

This clonotype turned up a few times. The chain links TRBV20-1 to TRBJ1-1, with a possible D match to TRBD1 (5 bases). Germline CDR1 and CDR2: DFQATT and SNEGSKA (reference sequence). This CDR3 has 13 amino acids. V lost 3 bases, J lost 1 base, and 9 bases lay in between. The CDR3: CSASKGSNTEAFF. CDR3 in DNA: TGCAGTGCTAGCAAGGGGTCGAACACTGAAGCTTTCTTT.

The chain uses TRBV2 and TRBJ2-7; 15 bases align to TRBD2. From germline, CDR1 is SNHLY and CDR2 FYNNEI. CDR3 length: 18 amino acids. The V gene end was trimmed by 5 bases and the J gene end by 2 bases; junction bases not matched to a gene: 10. The CDR3 here is CASSLRAGLAGGTYEQYV. CDR3 in DNA: TGTGCCAGCAGTCTCAGAGCGGGACTAGCGGGAGGTACCTACGAGCAGTACGTC.

This clonotype was seen many times. J is TRBJ2-5 and V is TRBV14; D is unclear. The V end lost 2 bases, the J end lost 3 bases, and 13 bases lay between the germline ends. This CDR3 has 15 amino acids. Germline V gives CDR1 SGHDN, CDR2 FVKESK. The DNA for the CDR3 is TGTGCCAGCAGCCAATTCCCCCCCCGTGAAGAGACCCAGTACTTC. It translates to CASSQFPPREETQYF.

This clonotype was recorded at least ten times. J is TRBJ2-2 and V is TRBV12-3 or TRBV12-4; a weak D match, TRBD2 (6 bases). Deletions cut 1 base from V and 4 bases from J, with 10 bases between. The CDR3 length is 15 residues. CDR3 in amino acids: CASSLGRARTGELFF. The CDR3 DNA reads as TGTGCCAGCAGTTTAGGGAGGGCTCGCACCGGGGAGCTGTTTTTT.

The V gene is TRBV7-3, the J gene TRBJ2-3; 7 positions match TRBD1. CDR3 length equals 15 residues. With 3 bases clipped from V and 2 bases from J, the junction kept 5 bases outside the gene matches. Germline values: CDR1 SGHTA, CDR2 FQGTGA. The CDR3: CASSFGGQPTDTQYF. The DNA for the CDR3 is TGTGCCAGCAGCTTTGGGGGACAGCCCACAGATACGCAGTATTTT. Using reference TRBV7-3 and TRBJ2-3 for the parts outside the CDR3, the full variable domain is GAGVSQTPSNKVTEKGKYVELRCDPISGHTALYWYRQSLGQGPEFLIYFQGTGAADDSGLPNDRFFAVRPEGSVSTLKIQRTERGDSAVYLCASSFGGQPTDTQYFGPGTRLTVL.

This chain joins TRBV12-3 or TRBV12-4 and TRBJ1-5; a weak D match, TRBD1 (6 bases). The CDR3 extends over 15 amino acids. V shed 4 bases and J shed 6 bases, with 16 bases lying between them. CDR3 loop: CASSSTGGAGQPQHF. The DNA of the CDR3 is TGTGCCAGCAGTTCAACGGGGGGCGCGGGTCAGCCCCAGCATTTT.

This clonotype was observed many times. The CDR3 sequence is CASSPGSHSNQPQHF. The CDR3 DNA follows: TGTGCCAGCTCACCGGGCTCCCATAGCAATCAGCCCCAGCATTTT. The chain uses TRBV18 and TRBJ1-5, with unresolved D. Germline-derived CDR1 and CDR2 are KGHSH and LQKENI. V lost 3 bases and J lost 0, with 9 bases in between. The CDR3 is made up of 15 amino acids.

J is TRBJ2-2 and V is TRBV10-3, with D perhaps matching TRBD1 (6 bases). The CDR3 loop spans 12 amino acids. Germline CDR1 ENHRY, CDR2 SYGVKD. The germline V and J ends were trimmed by 8 bases and 6 bases, with 10 bases remaining between them. The DNA for the CDR3 is TGTGCCATCGGTACAGGGTCCGGGGAGCTGTTTTTT. It specifies CAIGTGSGELFF.

The table lists this clonotype with many counts. The genes are TRBV2 and TRBJ1-1; maybe TRBD1 (5 bases). Trimming stripped 7 bases from V and 1 base from J, with 16 bases between. The length of the CDR3 is 15 residues. The germline V gene has CDR1 SNHLY and CDR2 FYNNEI. The chain's CDR3 is CASTPLGRPNTEAFF. CDR3 in DNA: TGTGCCAGCACCCCCCTGGGGCGGCCGAACACTGAAGCTTTCTTT.

This clonotype has a handful of counts. This chain joins TRBV24-1 and TRBJ2-3; no definite D call. Between the trimmed V and J ends, which lost 4 bases and 1 base, there was a span of 5 bases. Looked up from germline, CDR1 is KGHDR and CDR2 is SFDVKD. The CDR3 spans 13 residues. CDR3 sequence reads: CATSDLGTDTQYF. In nucleotides, the CDR3 is TGTGCCACCAGTGACCTCGGCACAGATACGCAGTATTTT.

Ten or more counts support this clonotype. The CDR3 DNA reads TGCGCCAGCAGGCTCACGGGCCAAGAAAAACTGTTTTTT. This gives the protein CASRLTGQEKLFF. The chain has TRBV5-1 and TRBJ1-4, with D hard to call. Germline CDR1 and CDR2: SGHRS and YFSETQ. V lost 5 bases to trimming and J lost 8 bases, with 13 bases between them. CDR3 length: 13 amino acids.

This clonotype was seen only a few times. The chain is built from TRBV7-9 and TRBJ1-6; 7 positions match TRBD1. V was clipped by 5 bases and J by 7 bases; unmatched bases: 8. CDR1 SEHNR and CDR2 FQNEAQ come from the germline V gene (reference sequence). CDR3 size: 15 residues. CDR3 loop: CASSVDRAKNSPLHF. As DNA, the CDR3 is TGTGCCAGCAGCGTAGACAGGGCGAAGAATTCACCCCTCCACTTT.

There are many counts of this clonotype. In DNA form, the CDR3 reads TGTGCCAGCGCCCCGGGGCGGAACACTGAAGCTTTCTTT. Amino acid sequence: CASAPGRNTEAFF. The chain links TRBV16 to TRBJ1-1; D is possibly TRBD1 (5 bases). Trimming removed 8 bases from V and 1 base from J, with 11 bases in between. The CDR3 is made up of 13 amino acids. Germline lookup yields CDR1 KGHSY and CDR2 FQNENV.

This clonotype was detected ten times or more. V usage is TRBV10-3 and J usage is TRBJ2-3, with 7 bases matching TRBD2. The V gene end was trimmed by 0 bases and the J gene end by 0 bases; junction bases not matched to a gene: 6. Germline V lookup: CDR1 ENHRY, CDR2 SYGVKD. This CDR3 region has 17 residues. The CDR3: CAISESASGHSTDTQYF. In DNA form, the CDR3 reads TGTGCCATCAGTGAGTCGGCTAGCGGTCATAGCACAGATACGCAGTATTTT.

This clonotype has at least ten counts. The chain joins TRBV3-1 to TRBJ1-2; no firm D call. V dropped 0 bases and J dropped 4 bases, with 6 bases sitting between them. Looked up from germline, CDR1 is LGHDT and CDR2 is YNNKEL (reference sequence). CDR3 length equals 13 residues. For the CDR3, the DNA is TGTGCCAGCAGCCAAGAAGGAATCTATGGCTACACCTTC. Its protein product is CASSQEGIYGYTF. The full variable domain, with the rest looked up from reference TRBV3-1 and TRBJ1-2, is DTAVSQTPKYLVTQMGNDKSIKCEQNLGHDTMYWYKQDSKKFLKIMFSYNNKELIINETVPNRFSPKSPDKAHLNLHINSLELGDSAVYFCASSQEGIYGYTFGSGTRLTVV.

This clonotype showed up many times. The chain is built from TRBV5-1 and TRBJ1-6; 10 bases line up with TRBD1. CDR1 is SGHRS and CDR2 is YFSETQ in the germline V gene. The CDR3 contains 15 residues. The J segment lost 8 bases and the V segment lost 0 bases, leaving 2 bases of the junction unmatched. The CDR3 coding sequence is TGCGCCAGCAGCTTGGAGGGGACAGGGGATTCACCCCTCCACTTT. Its protein is CASSLEGTGDSPLHF.

This clonotype showed up many times. The chain joins TRBV9 to TRBJ2-5; 7 nucleotides align to TRBD2. The CDR3 is 15 amino acids. The V and J ends lost 0 bases and 4 bases, in that order; junction bases with no gene match: 6. Germline V gene sequence: CDR1 SGDLS, CDR2 YYNGEE. This chain's CDR3 is CASSVGGSLTETQYF. For the CDR3, the DNA is TGTGCCAGCAGCGTAGGCGGGAGCCTCACAGAGACCCAGTACTTC.

The rearrangement joins TRBV29-1 to TRBJ2-2, with TRBD2 matching over 8 bases. The CDR3 totals 13 residues. The V and J ends lost 3 bases and 6 bases, in that order; junction bases with no gene match: 3. Germline assignment: CDR1 SQVTM and CDR2 ANQGSEA. CDR3 sequence (DNA): TGCAGCGTTGAGGGACTAGGATCCGGGGAGCTGTTTTTT. Its translation: CSVEGLGSGELFF.

This clonotype was seen many times. This chain connects TRBV24-1 to TRBJ2-1; perhaps TRBD1 as D (5 bases). The germline V gene encodes CDR1 KGHDR and CDR2 SFDVKD. This CDR3 region has 13 residues. Deletions cut 7 bases from V and 8 bases from J, with 14 bases between. CDR3 bases: TGTGCCACCAGGGCACCAGGGCGCGATGAGCAGTTCTTC. It yields the protein CATRAPGRDEQFF.